This entry is about one T cell receptor (beta chain). Some clones are missing from TCRdb's copy, which holds only in-frame ones; the method was immunoSEQ multiplex PCR. The sample lists approximately 30,000 clones; roughly 95% were seen once. The sample belongs to a study of preoperative IRX-2 immunotherapy in early breast cancer. Germline CDR1 MNHNS, CDR2 SASEGT. V lost 2 bases to trimming and J lost 1 base, with 7 bases between them. CDR3 length: 14 residues. Indicated treatment: preoperative locoregional IRX-2 cytokine immunotherapy. This clonotype was obtained from a human donor with breast cancer. The chain is built from TRBV6-1 and TRBJ2-3; D is uncertain. The sample was gathered from a patient treated with IRX-2 immunotherapy. The DNA of the CDR3 is TGTGCCAGCAGTGAAATCTGGGGCACAGATACGCAGTATTTT. Translation: CASSEIWGTDTQYF.